These T cell receptor beta chains were read from a single sample in a study of blood T cell repertoires in COVID-19. The table came from immunoSEQ multiplex PCR; TCRdb's copy has only in-frame clones and leaves some out. The data hold roughly 150,000 clones, with roughly 85% observed a single time. The specimen sequenced was PBMCs or T cells enriched from blood (not recorded which). These receptor sequences come from a woman in her sixties or seventies in a cohort exposed to, infected with or recovered from COVID-19 (not recorded which). Both conserved end residues are part of each CDR3.

V: TRBV5-1
CDR3: CASSLLSGSLGTDTQYF

V: TRBV10-3
CDR3: CAISGGQVETQYF

V: TRBV6-5
CDR3: CASRPSPAGVNEQFF

V: TRBV5-4
CDR3: CASSPGLAGGKPYEQYF

V: TRBV19
CDR3: CASSIGHRQFF

V: TRBV18
CDR3: CASSPLGLAGVGEQYF

V: TRBV4-1
CDR3: CASSLESEGLAGYNEQFF

V: TRBV5-6
CDR3: CASTQGGGYSNQPQHF

V: TRBV7-8
CDR3: CASSIGGGEEKLFF

V: TRBV3-1/TRBV3-2
CDR3: CASTNRDREGTEAFF

V: TRBV4-1
CDR3: CASSRLGLRDRVSDEQFF

V: TRBV28
CDR3: CASSIRGTYEQYF

V: TRBV11-3
CDR3: CASSFRAEGDNEQFF

V: TRBV29-1
CDR3: CSAGGWATGADEQFF

V: TRBV9
CDR3: CASSVEVGGETQYF

V: TRBV19
CDR3: CASSTRTGGTYEQYF

V: TRBV3-1/TRBV3-2
CDR3: CASGRDSLPNTEAFF

V: TRBV7-3
CDR3: CASSLMSGSIDEQFF

V: TRBV9
CDR3: CASSVDVGVTMGYTF

V: TRBV7-9
CDR3: CASRQGVYEQYF

V: TRBV7-8
CDR3: CASSLIPGGELFF

V: TRBV11-2
CDR3: CASSLGYPTDTQYF

V: TRBV18
CDR3: CASSLGQENTEAFF

V: TRBV18
CDR3: CASSELWRGYTDTQYF

V: TRBV5-1
CDR3: CASSLGLAPGTQYF

V: TRBV2
CDR3: CASSATGPGQPQHF

V: TRBV19
CDR3: CASTLQIYSNQPQHF

V: TRBV9
CDR3: CASSVGPGNTIYF

V: TRBV30
CDR3: CAWLSGRAGTGELFF

V: TRBV28
CDR3: CASTPTGGGMVDTQYF

V: TRBV27
CDR3: CASSLGLNNEQFF

V: TRBV7-2
CDR3: CASSLKGTKFKYF

V: TRBV27
CDR3: CASRPQGTNSPLHF

V: TRBV6-2/TRBV6-3
CDR3: CASSWTGYSYEQYF

V: TRBV7-2
CDR3: CASSLYKAGGEQYF

V: TRBV28
CDR3: CASSLPEGRSNQPQHF

V: TRBV18
CDR3: CASSPGQGTDEQFF

V: TRBV28
CDR3: CASRTGTRLYDEQFF

V: TRBV5-1
CDR3: CASRFDRSPEAFF

V: TRBV28
CDR3: CASSSLQGANGYTF

V: TRBV7-8
CDR3: CASSLLIQVDEKLFF

V: TRBV4-2
CDR3: CASSQAQARGEGGYTF

V: TRBV4-1
CDR3: CASSTPGQLNTEAFF

V: TRBV7-9
CDR3: CASSLGTVSDTQYF

V: TRBV10-3
CDR3: CAISGTVNQPQHF

V: TRBV24-1
CDR3: CATSPSGYEQYF

V: TRBV10-2
CDR3: CASTGTSGRGNYEQYF

V: TRBV28
CDR3: CASSSPGQVTQYF

V: TRBV5-1
CDR3: CASSGALTSGGQDTQYF

V: TRBV28
CDR3: CASSLSNYGYTF

V: TRBV5-1
CDR3: CASSLTAGNTEAFF

V: TRBV19
CDR3: CASRGPVLGTEAFF

V: TRBV20-1
CDR3: CSASGMETQYF

V: TRBV7-2
CDR3: CASSLADRGGHRTEAFF

V: TRBV7-8
CDR3: CASSFIGARGTTEAFF